This T cell receptor beta chain was profiled in a study of radiation and T cells in renal cell carcinoma. Study-level points and caveats: Without pretreatment biopsies, baseline tumor clonotype presence was undetermined.

Sequencing was performed with immunoSEQ multiplex PCR; in TCRdb, only in-frame clones are kept and a portion is missing. Among about 61,000 clones listed, roughly three quarters were seen once. The CDR3 runs 18 residues. CDR1 is SQVTM and CDR2 is ANQGSEA in the germline V gene. V shed 4 bases, J shed 0 bases, and the junction held 17 bases outside the gene matches. As for this clone: The antigen remains unidentified.

Time point of the sample: baseline pretreatment blood. Stated treatment: 15 Gy SBRT to primary tumor, nephrectomy 4 weeks later. Radiation-treated patients gave blood at baseline, week 2 and week 4. This receptor was identified in a man aged 60 to 69 with renal cell carcinoma. This specimen was blood, taken from a patient whose treatment included radiotherapy and nephrectomy. The V call is TRBV29-1, the J call TRBJ1-2; 7 bases agree with TRBD1. Here the CDR3 DNA reads TGCAGCGTTGTCTCCTCCGGGACAGCTTCATTCCCTAACTATGGCTACACCTTC. This gives the protein CSVVSSGTASFPNYGYTF.